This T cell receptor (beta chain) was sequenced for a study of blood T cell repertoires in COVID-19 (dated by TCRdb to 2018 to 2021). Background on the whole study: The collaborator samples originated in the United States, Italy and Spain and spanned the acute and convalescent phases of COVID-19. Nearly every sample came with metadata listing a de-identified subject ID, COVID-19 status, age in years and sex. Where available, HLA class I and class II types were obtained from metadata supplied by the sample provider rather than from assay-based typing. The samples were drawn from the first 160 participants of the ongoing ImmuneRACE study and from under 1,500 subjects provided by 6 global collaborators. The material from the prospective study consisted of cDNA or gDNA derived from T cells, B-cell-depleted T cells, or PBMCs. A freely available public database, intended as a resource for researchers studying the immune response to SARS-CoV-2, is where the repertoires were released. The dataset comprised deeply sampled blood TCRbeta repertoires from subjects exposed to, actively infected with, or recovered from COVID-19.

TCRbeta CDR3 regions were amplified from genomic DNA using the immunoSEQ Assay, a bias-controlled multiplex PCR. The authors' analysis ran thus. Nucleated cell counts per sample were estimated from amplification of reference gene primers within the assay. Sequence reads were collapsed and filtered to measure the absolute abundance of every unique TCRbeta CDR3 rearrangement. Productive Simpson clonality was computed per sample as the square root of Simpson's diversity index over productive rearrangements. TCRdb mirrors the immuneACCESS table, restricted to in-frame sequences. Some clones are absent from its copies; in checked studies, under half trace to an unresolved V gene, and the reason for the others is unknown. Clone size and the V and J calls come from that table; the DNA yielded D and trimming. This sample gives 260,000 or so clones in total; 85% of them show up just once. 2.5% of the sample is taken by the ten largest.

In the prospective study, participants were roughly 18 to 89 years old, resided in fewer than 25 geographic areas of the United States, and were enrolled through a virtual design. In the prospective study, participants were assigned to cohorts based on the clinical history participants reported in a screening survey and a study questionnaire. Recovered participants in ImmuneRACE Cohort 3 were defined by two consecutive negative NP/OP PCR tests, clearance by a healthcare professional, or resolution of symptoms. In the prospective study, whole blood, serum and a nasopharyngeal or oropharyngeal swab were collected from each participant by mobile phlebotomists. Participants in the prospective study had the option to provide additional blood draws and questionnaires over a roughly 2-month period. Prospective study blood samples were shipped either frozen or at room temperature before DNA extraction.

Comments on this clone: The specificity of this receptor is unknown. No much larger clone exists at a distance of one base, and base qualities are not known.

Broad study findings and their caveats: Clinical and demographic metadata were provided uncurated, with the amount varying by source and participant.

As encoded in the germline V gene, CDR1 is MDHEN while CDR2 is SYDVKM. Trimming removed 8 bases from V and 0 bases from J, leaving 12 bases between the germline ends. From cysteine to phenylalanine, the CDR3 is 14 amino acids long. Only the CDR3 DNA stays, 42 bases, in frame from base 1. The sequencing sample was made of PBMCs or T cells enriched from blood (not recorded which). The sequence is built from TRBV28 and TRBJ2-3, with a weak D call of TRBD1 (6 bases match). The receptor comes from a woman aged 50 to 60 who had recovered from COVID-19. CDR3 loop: CASGRQDSTDTQYF. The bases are TGTGCCAGCGGCCGACAGGACAGCACAGATACGCAGTATTTT.